The subject of this entry is one T cell receptor beta chain. The data originate from a study of blood T cell repertoires in COVID-19. Study details: The origin of the acute and convalescent COVID-19 samples was the United States, Italy and Spain. Nucleic acid was either cDNA or gDNA, and it came from T cells, B-cell-depleted T cells, or PBMCs.

The CDR3 is made up of 14 amino acids. Germline CDR1 is LNHDA and CDR2 is SQIVND (reference sequence). V lost 3 bases, J lost 1 base, and 2 bases stayed unmatched. Under the authors' procedure: Amplification of reference gene primers was used by the study to estimate nucleated cell counts. Assay: immunoSEQ multiplex PCR; the TCRdb copy retains only in-frame clones and omits some. V, J and clone size are those of that table, while D and trimming were read from the DNA. The sample yields tens of thousands of clones, around two thirds seen once. V and J are TRBV19 and TRBJ1-1, with TRBD1 matching over 7 bases. The receptor was isolated from a human donor with acute or convalescent COVID-19. The donor label of this sample is uncertain. The source material was peripheral blood. The CDR3 nucleotides read TGTGCCAGTAGTATTACAGGGGCGAACACTGAAGCTTTCTTT. Translation: CASSITGANTEAFF.